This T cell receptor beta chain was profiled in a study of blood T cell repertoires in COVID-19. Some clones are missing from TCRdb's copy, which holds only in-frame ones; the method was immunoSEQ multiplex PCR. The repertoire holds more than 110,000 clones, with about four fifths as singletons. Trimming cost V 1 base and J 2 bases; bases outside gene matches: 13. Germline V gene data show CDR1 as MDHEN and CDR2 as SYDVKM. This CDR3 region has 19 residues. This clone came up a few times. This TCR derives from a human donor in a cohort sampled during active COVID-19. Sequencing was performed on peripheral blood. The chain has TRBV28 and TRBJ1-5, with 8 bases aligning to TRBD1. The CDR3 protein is CASSLSPRGRLGGNQPQHF. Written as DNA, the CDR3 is TGTGCCAGCAGTTTATCCCCCAGGGGGCGCTTAGGCGGCAATCAGCCCCAGCATTTT. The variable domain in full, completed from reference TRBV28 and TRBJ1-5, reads DVKVTQSSRYLVKRTGEKVFLECVQDMDHENMFWYRQDPGLGLRLIYFSYDVKMKEKGDIPEGYSVSREKKERFSLILESASTNQTSMYLCASSLSPRGRLGGNQPQHFGDGTRLSIL.